The present T cell receptor (beta chain) was sequenced within a study of T cells in Graves' hyperthyroidism and ophthalmopathy. Study-wide results and limits: Most expanded thyroid clonotypes above 0.001 also appeared in blood.

It was RNA transcripts that yielded the amplified TCR beta CDR3 regions. RT-PCR in the first round (using the HTBI primer set) targeted the TCR CDR3. TCRdb reprocessed the multiplex PCR reads with MiXCR, giving one entry per CDR3 protein. This sample carries almost 600,000 distinct CDR3 sequences, 40% to 55% of them seen once, and the ten largest clones take approximately 8.4%. Details on this clonotype: Its antigen is unknown.

Patients counted as stable if ophthalmopathy did not develop within 18 months. Participants, patients aged 18 to 65, had newly diagnosed hyperthyroidism with a duration under 2 months. The V segment lost 5 bases and the J segment 6 bases; nucleotides outside the gene matches: 5. The CDR3 consists of 15 residues. The germline gives CDR1 SEHNR, CDR2 FQNEAQ (reference sequence). Sample: peripheral blood or thyroid tissue (not recorded which). The chain recombines TRBV7-9 with TRBJ2-7; 15 bases map to TRBD2. This receptor was obtained from a woman aged 18-35 years with Graves' hyperthyroidism. The CDR3 bases are TGTGCCAGCAGCCAGGGACTAGCGGGAGGTGGCGAGCAGTACTTC. It specifies CASSQGLAGGGEQYF.